The 13 T cell receptor beta chains below all came from one sample that was sequenced in a study of cytomegalovirus exposure and HLA in healthy donors. Assay used: immunoSEQ multiplex PCR; TCRdb lists only in-frame clones, some missing. The sample contains around 350,000 clones, roughly 88% of which appear only once. Source material: PBMCs. The receptors originated from a woman aged 18-29 years in good health and CMV-seronegative.

The CDR3 region is CASSWSPSAPGLNYEQYF. The CDR3 DNA reads TGCGCCAGCAGCTGGTCACCTAGCGCCCCGGGCCTAAATTACGAGCAGTACTTC. This chain links TRBV5-1 with TRBJ2-7; D is possibly TRBD2 (6 bases). Germline V gives CDR1 SGHRS, CDR2 YFSETQ. V was pared by 3 bases and J by 4 bases, with 26 bases between. This CDR3 is 18 amino acids long.

There are a few counts of this clone. J is TRBJ2-7 and V is TRBV27; D is perhaps TRBD2 (7 bases). Germline CDR1 is MNHEY and CDR2 is SMNVEV (reference sequence). V lost 4 bases and J lost 3, with 10 bases in between. The CDR3 length is 13 residues. CDR3 in DNA: TGTGCCAGCAGTTCAGCGGGACACTACGAGCAGTACTTC. This translates into CASSSAGHYEQYF.

The rearrangement links TRBV6-1 to TRBJ1-1, with D tentatively TRBD1 (5 bases). The germline V gene has CDR1 MNHNS and CDR2 SASEGT. CDR3 length: 17 residues. Trimming pared 4 bases from V and 1 base from J, leaving 19 bases between. CDR3 protein: CASSGTQGKLGNTEAFF. The CDR3 nucleotides are TGTGCCAGCAGTGGCACCCAGGGAAAACTGGGGAACACTGAAGCTTTCTTT.

The rearrangement joins TRBV19 to TRBJ2-7; tentative D call: TRBD2 (5 bases). The germline V and J ends were trimmed by 9 bases and 7 bases, with 22 bases remaining between them. The CDR3 has 14 residues. Germline loops: CDR1 LNHDA, CDR2 SQIVND (reference sequence). CDR3 sequence reads: CASTKAPRDGEQYF. The CDR3 bases are TGTGCCAGCACAAAGGCGCCACGGGATGGGGAGCAGTACTTC.

The rearrangement uses TRBV7-9 and TRBJ2-7; 7 positions match TRBD2. The germline V gene encodes CDR1 SEHNR and CDR2 FQNEAQ (reference sequence). With 2 bases clipped from V and 3 bases from J, the junction kept 7 bases outside the gene matches. The CDR3 sequence is 15 residues long. CDR3 bases: TGTGCCAGCAGCTTAAGCGGGACCGGGGGCTACGAGCAGTACTTC. As protein: CASSLSGTGGYEQYF.

The chain recombines TRBV7-2 with TRBJ2-3, with TRBD2 matching over 9 bases. J was trimmed by 6 bases and V by 2 bases; bases with no gene match: 12. Germline values: CDR1 SGHTA, CDR2 FQGNSA. This CDR3 has 17 residues. The CDR3 is CASSLRASGNLKDTQYF. In nucleotides, the CDR3 is TGTGCCAGCAGCTTAAGGGCTAGCGGGAACCTCAAGGATACGCAGTATTTT.

V usage is TRBV28 and J usage is TRBJ2-3; TRBD1 matches 8 bases. V shed 7 bases and J 2 bases; nucleotides not matched to a gene: 8. The CDR3 has 15 residues. Germline CDR1 MDHEN, CDR2 SYDVKM. CDR3 DNA: TGTGCCAGCAACCGTCCGGGACAGGCCACAGATACGCAGTATTTT. This gives the protein CASNRPGQATDTQYF.

The genes are TRBV7-8 and TRBJ1-1, with D uncertain. Trimming took 3 bases from V and 5 from J, leaving 7 bases between them. Per germline, CDR1 SGHVS and CDR2 FQNEAQ. The CDR3 extends over 12 amino acids. CDR3: CASSFSGTEAFF. The CDR3 nucleotides read TGTGCCAGCAGCTTTTCGGGTACTGAAGCTTTCTTT.

This chain joins TRBV28 and TRBJ2-3, with 12 bases identical to TRBD2. Germline V lookup: CDR1 MDHEN, CDR2 SYDVKM. V trimming: 5 bases; J trimming: 5 bases; junction bases outside the gene matches: 11. CDR3 length equals 17 residues. The CDR3: CASSLPRLAGERDTQYF. The CDR3 nucleotides are TGTGCCAGCAGTCTCCCTCGACTAGCGGGAGAGAGAGATACGCAGTATTTT.

The chain links TRBV28 to TRBJ2-7; TRBD1 aligns across 9 bases. Germline lookup yields CDR1 MDHEN and CDR2 SYDVKM. V gave up 3 bases and J gave up 4 bases; unmatched junction bases: 10. This CDR3 region has 16 residues. CDR3 sequence (DNA): TGTGCCAGCAGTTTGCCTGGACAGGGGAAAAAGTACGAGCAGTACTTC. This gives the protein CASSLPGQGKKYEQYF.

The CDR3 nucleotides are TGCGCCAGCAGCTTGGCCTTCCCGACTAGCGGGCAAGAGACCCAGTACTTC. Translated: CASSLAFPTSGQETQYF. The chain is built from TRBV5-1 and TRBJ2-5; 10 bases line up with TRBD2. This CDR3 is 17 amino acids long. The germline V gene encodes CDR1 SGHRS and CDR2 YFSETQ. After removal of 0 bases from V and 2 bases from J, the junction contained 7 bases not matched to a gene.

The chain uses TRBV11-2 and TRBJ2-1; TRBD1 matches at 9 bases. CDR1 SGHAT and CDR2 FQNNGV come from the germline V gene. The J segment lost 7 bases and the V segment lost 1 base, leaving 5 bases of the junction unmatched. CDR3 length equals 15 residues. CDR3 region: CASSLGWDRVNEQFF. CDR3 in DNA: TGTGCCAGCAGCTTAGGATGGGACAGGGTTAATGAGCAGTTCTTC.

The chain recombines TRBV7-9 with TRBJ1-5; 8 bases fit TRBD1. The junction had 7 bases not matched to a gene; V was cut back by 3 bases and J by 3 bases. The CDR3 is made up of 16 amino acids. Looked up from germline, CDR1 is SEHNR and CDR2 is FQNEAQ (reference sequence). The CDR3 sequence: CASSLALDRDNQPQHF. The CDR3 nucleotides are TGTGCCAGCAGCTTGGCCTTGGACAGGGACAATCAGCCCCAGCATTTT.